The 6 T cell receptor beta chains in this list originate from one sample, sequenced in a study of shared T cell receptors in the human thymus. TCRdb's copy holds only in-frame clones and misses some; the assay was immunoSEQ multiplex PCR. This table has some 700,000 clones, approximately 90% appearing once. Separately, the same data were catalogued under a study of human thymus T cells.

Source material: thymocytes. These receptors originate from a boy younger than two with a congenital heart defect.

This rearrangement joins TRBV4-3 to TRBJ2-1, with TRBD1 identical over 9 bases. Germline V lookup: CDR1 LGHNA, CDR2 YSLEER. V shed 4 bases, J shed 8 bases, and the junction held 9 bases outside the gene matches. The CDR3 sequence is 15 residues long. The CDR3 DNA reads TGCGCCAGCAGCCCCGGGACAGGGAGAGGGGATGAGCAGTTCTTC. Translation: CASSPGTGRGDEQFF.

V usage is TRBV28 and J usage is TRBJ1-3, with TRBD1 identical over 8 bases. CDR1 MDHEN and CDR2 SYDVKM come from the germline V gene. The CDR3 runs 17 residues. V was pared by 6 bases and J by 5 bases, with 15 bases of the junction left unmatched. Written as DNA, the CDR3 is TGTGCCAGCAGGACCGACGGAGGACAGGGAGGGAGAAACACCATATATTTT. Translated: CASRTDGGQGGRNTIYF.

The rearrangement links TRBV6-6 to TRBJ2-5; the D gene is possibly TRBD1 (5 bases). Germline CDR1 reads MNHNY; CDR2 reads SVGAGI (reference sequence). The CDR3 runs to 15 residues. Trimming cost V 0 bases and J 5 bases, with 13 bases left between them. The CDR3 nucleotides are TGTGCCAGCAGTTACTCGATCGCAGGGCCTGAGACCCAGTACTTC. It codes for CASSYSIAGPETQYF.

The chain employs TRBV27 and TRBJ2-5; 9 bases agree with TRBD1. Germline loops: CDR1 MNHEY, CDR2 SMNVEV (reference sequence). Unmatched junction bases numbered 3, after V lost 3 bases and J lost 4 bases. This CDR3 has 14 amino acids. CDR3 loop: CASSFNRGLETQYF. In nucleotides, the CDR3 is TGTGCCAGCAGTTTCAACAGGGGGCTAGAGACCCAGTACTTC.

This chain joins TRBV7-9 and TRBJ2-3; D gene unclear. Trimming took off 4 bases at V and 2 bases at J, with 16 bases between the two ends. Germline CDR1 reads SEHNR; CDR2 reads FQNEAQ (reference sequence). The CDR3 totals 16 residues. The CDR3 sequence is CASSSPVELDTDTQYF. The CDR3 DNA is TGTGCCAGCAGCTCCCCGGTAGAGCTAGACACAGATACGCAGTATTTT.

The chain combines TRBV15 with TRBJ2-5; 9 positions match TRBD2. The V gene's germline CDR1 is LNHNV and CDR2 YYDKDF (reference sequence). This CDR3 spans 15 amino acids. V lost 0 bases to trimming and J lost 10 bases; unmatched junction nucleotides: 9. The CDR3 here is CATSREVAGVVGQYF. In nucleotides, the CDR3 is TGTGCCACCAGCAGAGAGGTAGCGGGAGTTGTTGGCCAGTACTTC.